This passage covers 9 T cell receptor beta chains from one sample sequenced in a study of T cell repertoires in cytomegalovirus infection. From the reads, TCRdb called clonotypes with MiXCR, one entry per CDR3 protein. The sample consists of 400,000 or so distinct CDR3 sequences, around a sixth of them appearing once. The sample comprised PBMCs. All receptors derive from a human donor in good health (CMV status not recorded). Some clones in this sample may be carry-over from other donors' samples.

This clonotype was observed many times. The chain has TRBV4-1 and TRBJ2-7; D call uncertain. The V and J ends lost 0 bases and 2 bases respectively, with 11 bases between them. The CDR3 consists of 15 residues. Germline CDR1 reads MGHRA; CDR2 reads YSYEKL. The DNA of the CDR3 is TGCGCCAGCAGCCAAGAGGTGGAATCCCCCTACGAGCAGTACTTC. Its translation is CASSQEVESPYEQYF.

The V gene is TRBV29-1, the J gene TRBJ2-1, with 9 bases that match TRBD1. CDR1 is SQVTM and CDR2 is ANQGSEA in the germline V gene. CDR3 size: 13 residues. Trimming removed 8 bases from V and 4 bases from J; junction bases left unmatched: 6. CDR3: CSSRQGGYNEQFF. CDR3 bases: TGCAGCTCCAGACAGGGGGGTTACAATGAGCAGTTCTTC.

The chain employs TRBV3-1 and TRBJ2-7, with D unresolved. The V gene lost 2 bases and the J gene lost 3 bases, with 11 bases spanning the gap. Germline loops: CDR1 LGHDT, CDR2 YNNKEL (reference sequence). The CDR3 extends over 14 amino acids. The CDR3 is CASSQFSSNYEQYF. In DNA form, the CDR3 reads TGTGCCAGCAGCCAATTTTCTAGTAACTACGAGCAGTACTTC.

This clonotype was seen more than once but under ten times. The chain has TRBV14 and TRBJ1-4, with 7 bases fitting TRBD1. V was pared by 2 bases and J by 7 bases, with 7 bases of the junction left unmatched. Germline CDR1 SGHDN, CDR2 FVKESK. The CDR3 extends over 15 amino acids. CDR3 DNA: TGTGCCAGCAGCCAAACATCAGGGGGTTCTGAAAAACTGTTTTTT. This codes for CASSQTSGGSEKLFF.

The chain carries TRBV18 and TRBJ2-1; D might be TRBD2 (5 bases). The germline V gene encodes CDR1 KGHSH and CDR2 LQKENI. V was cut by 0 bases and J by 15 bases, with 12 bases left in between. This CDR3 spans 12 amino acids. CDR3 coding DNA: TGTGCCAGCTCACCACCGGGGAGAGAACGGTTCTTC. It is translated as CASSPPGRERFF. Combining the CDR3 with reference TRBV18 and TRBJ2-1 gives the whole variable domain NAGVMQNPRHLVRRRGQEARLRCSPMKGHSHVYWYRQLPEEGLKFMVYLQKENIIDESGMPKERFSAEFPKEGPSILRIQQVVRGDSAAYFCASSPPGRERFFGPGTRLTVL.

The chain is built from TRBV12-3 or TRBV12-4 and TRBJ2-1, with 10 bases identical to TRBD2. The CDR3 sequence is 15 residues long. V gave up 2 bases and J gave up 6 bases; unmatched junction bases: 4. DNA of the CDR3: TGTGCCAGCAGTTTAACCGCTAGCGGGAGCAATGAGCAGTTCTTC. Its translation is CASSLTASGSNEQFF.

The CDR3 DNA sequence: TGTGCCATCAGTTTAGGGTCGACAGGGTCCTACGAGCAGTACTTC. It specifies CAISLGSTGSYEQYF. V gene TRBV10-3 combines with J gene TRBJ2-7; 7 nucleotides align to TRBD1. The CDR3 length is 15 residues. Losses at the gene ends were 5 bases for V and 1 base for J; bases not matched to a gene: 8. Per germline, CDR1 ENHRY and CDR2 SYGVKD.

The chain links TRBV27 to TRBJ1-3, with D hard to call. V was shortened by 4 bases and J by 0 bases, with 13 bases between the two germline ends. This CDR3 comprises 16 residues. Germline assignment: CDR1 MNHEY and CDR2 SMNVEV (reference sequence). This chain's CDR3 is CASSSLDPSSGNTIYF. The CDR3 DNA follows: TGTGCCAGCAGTTCTCTGGACCCGAGCTCTGGAAACACCATATATTTT.

In nucleotides, the CDR3 is TGTGCCGCCTCCGGAGCCTACGAGCAGTACTTC. Translation gives CAASGAYEQYF. The chain couples TRBV6-2 or TRBV6-3 to TRBJ2-7; unclear D gene. V was shortened by 11 bases and J by 2 bases, with 10 bases between the two germline ends. This CDR3 is built from 11 residues. Germline CDR1 and CDR2: MNHEY and SVGEGT.